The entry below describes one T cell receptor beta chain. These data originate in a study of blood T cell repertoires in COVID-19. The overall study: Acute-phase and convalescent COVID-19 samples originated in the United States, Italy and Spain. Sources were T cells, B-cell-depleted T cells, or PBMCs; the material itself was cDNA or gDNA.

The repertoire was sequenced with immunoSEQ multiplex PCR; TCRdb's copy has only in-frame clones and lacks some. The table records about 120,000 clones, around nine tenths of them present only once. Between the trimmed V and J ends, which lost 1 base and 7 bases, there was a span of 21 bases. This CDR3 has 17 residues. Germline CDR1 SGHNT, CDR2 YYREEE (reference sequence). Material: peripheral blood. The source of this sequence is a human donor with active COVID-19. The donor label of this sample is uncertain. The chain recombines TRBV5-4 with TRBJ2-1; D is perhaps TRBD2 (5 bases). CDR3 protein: CASSLRPIFASTNEQFF. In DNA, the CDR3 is TGTGCCAGCAGCTTGCGCCCGATTTTCGCTAGCACGAATGAGCAGTTCTTC.